The clone carrying this T cell receptor (beta chain) was seen once. No antigen is known for it. Method: immunoSEQ multiplex PCR; TCRdb's copy keeps in-frame clones and lacks some. The table records 40,000 or so clones, around four fifths of them present only once. The source of the sample is a study of OX40 agonist ivuxolimab in advanced cancers. About the research overall: Of the participants, 40% had some prior anti-PD-1, anti-PD-L1 or anti-CTLA-4 therapy, which was allowed. Broader study findings: Expanded clones were, on average, more numerous in CD8+ T cells than in CD4+.

The CDR3 totals 15 residues. Germline V lookup: CDR1 SEHNR, CDR2 FQNEAQ (reference sequence). Trimming pared 3 bases from V and 4 bases from J, leaving 14 bases between. The genes are TRBV7-9 and TRBJ2-3, with D possibly matching TRBD2 (6 bases). The receptor comes from an adult with an advanced solid tumor such as melanoma, head and neck, liver or kidney cancer. Source: CD4+ or CD8+ T cells sorted from blood, taken in a trial of the OX40 agonist ivuxolimab. This CDR3 reads CASSFSGLEADTQYF. CDR3 nucleotide sequence: TGTGCCAGCAGCTTCTCGGGACTTGAGGCAGATACGCAGTATTTT.